These T cell receptor beta chains were read from a single sample in a study of neoadjuvant anti-PD-1 for oral cavity cancer. The repertoire was sequenced with immunoSEQ multiplex PCR; TCRdb's copy has only in-frame clones and lacks some. Seen here are approximately 37,000 clones, approximately 90% observed once, and the top ten hold roughly 4%. The source material was PBMCs, sampled before nivolumab (anti-PD-1) treatment. Receptors originate from a person aged 40 to 85 with oral cavity squamous cell carcinoma. The CDR3 runs from the conserved cysteine through the conserved F or W. Each record gives: D gene, J gene, clone size, V gene, CDR3 protein, CDR3 DNA. The D gene is left open where the match is weak. The size field is filled for only some rows; it gives once, few, many or a size class.

D: .
J: TRBJ2-4
size: .
V: TRBV6-5
CDR3: CASSRDPAAKNIQYF
DNA: TGTGCCAGCAGCCGTGACCCAGCAGCCAAAAACATTCAGTACTTC

D: .
J: TRBJ1-1
size: .
V: TRBV7-3
CDR3: CASSLTGGEAFF
DNA: TGTGCCAGCAGCTTAACGGGAGGAGAAGCTTTCTTT

D: .
J: TRBJ2-5
size: .
V: TRBV7-2
CDR3: CASSLVAGDGETQYF
DNA: TGTGCCAGCAGCTTAGTGGCAGGGGACGGGGAGACCCAGTACTTC

D: TRBD2
J: TRBJ2-2
size: .
V: TRBV7-8
CDR3: CASSRGLAGSGGELFF
DNA: TGTGCCAGCAGCAGGGGACTAGCGGGGTCGGGCGGGGAGCTGTTTTTT

D: .
J: TRBJ1-1
size: .
V: TRBV10-1
CDR3: CASSESRENTEAFF
DNA: TGCGCCAGCAGTGAGTCGAGGGAGAACACTGAAGCTTTCTTT

D: TRBD1
J: TRBJ1-2
size: .
V: TRBV30
CDR3: CAWSFRQGAGYTF
DNA: TGTGCCTGGAGTTTCCGCCAGGGGGCCGGCTACACCTTC

D: TRBD1
J: TRBJ2-3
size: .
V: TRBV9
CDR3: CASSVRQGTNTDTQYF
DNA: TGTGCCAGCAGCGTAAGACAGGGGACAAACACAGATACGCAGTATTTT

D: TRBD2
J: TRBJ2-7
size: .
V: TRBV13
CDR3: CASSFLAGESSYEQYF
DNA: TGTGCCAGCAGCTTTCTAGCGGGGGAGAGCTCCTACGAGCAGTACTTC

D: TRBD2
J: TRBJ2-3
size: .
V: TRBV18
CDR3: CASSLSGDRTDTQYF
DNA: TGTGCCAGCTCACTTAGCGGGGACCGCACAGATACGCAGTATTTT

D: .
J: TRBJ1-6
size: .
V: TRBV9
CDR3: CASSVGQRLDNSPLHF
DNA: TGTGCCAGCAGCGTAGGGCAGAGGTTGGACAATTCACCCCTCCACTTT

D: TRBD1
J: TRBJ2-7
size: .
V: TRBV4-2
CDR3: CASSQRQGSTYEQYF
DNA: TGTGCCAGCAGCCAAAGACAGGGCTCCACCTACGAGCAGTACTTC

D: TRBD1
J: TRBJ1-3
size: .
V: TRBV15
CDR3: CATSRDRGPEGNTIYF
DNA: TGTGCCACCAGCAGAGATAGGGGGCCAGAGGGAAACACCATATATTTT

D: .
J: TRBJ1-3
size: few
V: TRBV19
CDR3: CASNSVSGNTIYF
DNA: TGTGCCAGTAATAGCGTCTCTGGAAACACCATATATTTT

D: .
J: TRBJ1-3
size: .
V: TRBV6-5
CDR3: CASSYSSGSGNTIYF
DNA: TGTGCCAGCAGTTACTCTTCGGGGTCCGGAAACACCATATATTTT

D: TRBD1
J: TRBJ2-2
size: once
V: TRBV11-2
CDR3: CASSRRAGQGLYGTGELFF
DNA: TGTGCCAGCAGCCGACGGGCCGGACAGGGGCTTTATGGCACCGGGGAGCTGTTTTTT

D: TRBD1
J: TRBJ2-6
size: .
V: TRBV27
CDR3: CASRAGTGISGANVLTF
DNA: TGTGCCAGCAGGGCCGGGACAGGGATCTCTGGGGCCAACGTCCTGACTTTC

D: .
J: TRBJ2-7
size: .
V: TRBV28
CDR3: CATRPSGRSGYEQYF
DNA: TGTGCCACCCGGCCGAGTGGTCGTTCGGGGTACGAGCAGTACTTC

D: .
J: TRBJ2-1
size: .
V: TRBV29-1
CDR3: CSVTESSYNEQFF
DNA: TGCAGCGTTACAGAGAGCTCCTACAATGAGCAGTTCTTC

D: .
J: TRBJ2-1
size: .
V: TRBV6-5
CDR3: CASRRVQKTYNEQFF
DNA: TGTGCCAGCAGACGCGTACAGAAAACCTACAATGAGCAGTTCTTC

D: TRBD1
J: TRBJ1-6
size: .
V: TRBV28
CDR3: CASSSRGSYNSPLHF
DNA: TGTGCCAGCAGTAGCAGGGGGTCCTATAATTCACCCCTCCACTTT

D: .
J: TRBJ2-7
size: .
V: TRBV7-6
CDR3: CASSSFHGRWTYEQYF
DNA: TGTGCCAGCAGCTCTTTTCACGGACGGTGGACCTACGAGCAGTACTTC

D: .
J: TRBJ1-2
size: .
V: TRBV7-9
CDR3: CASSSGAVSPRRGDGYTF
DNA: TGTGCCAGCAGCTCAGGAGCTGTCAGTCCCCGTCGGGGGGATGGCTACACCTTC

D: TRBD1
J: TRBJ1-2
size: .
V: TRBV6-5
CDR3: CASSYSEGADYGYTF
DNA: TGTGCCAGCAGTTACTCGGAGGGGGCGGACTATGGCTACACCTTC

D: TRBD1
J: TRBJ2-1
size: .
V: TRBV7-3
CDR3: CASSVGQGRVNEQFF
DNA: TGTGCCAGCAGCGTGGGACAGGGGCGCGTCAATGAGCAGTTCTTC

D: .
J: TRBJ2-3
size: .
V: TRBV7-8
CDR3: CASSFEARNTDTQYF
DNA: TGTGCCAGCAGCTTCGAGGCACGTAACACAGATACGCAGTATTTT

D: TRBD1
J: TRBJ1-3
size: few
V: TRBV18
CDR3: CASSRTDRGGNTIYF
DNA: TGTGCCAGCTCACGCACGGACAGGGGTGGAAACACCATATATTTT

D: .
J: TRBJ2-7
size: .
V: TRBV11-3
CDR3: CASSWGVGYEQYF
DNA: TGTGCCAGCAGCTGGGGGGTAGGATACGAGCAGTACTTC

D: TRBD1
J: TRBJ2-7
size: .
V: TRBV7-2
CDR3: CASSFRQGAPWF
DNA: TGTGCCAGCAGCTTCCGACAGGGGGCTCCGTGGTTC

D: .
J: TRBJ2-1
size: .
V: TRBV28
CDR3: CASSSMTRLNEQFF
DNA: TGTGCCAGCAGTTCGATGACCCGCCTCAATGAGCAGTTCTTC